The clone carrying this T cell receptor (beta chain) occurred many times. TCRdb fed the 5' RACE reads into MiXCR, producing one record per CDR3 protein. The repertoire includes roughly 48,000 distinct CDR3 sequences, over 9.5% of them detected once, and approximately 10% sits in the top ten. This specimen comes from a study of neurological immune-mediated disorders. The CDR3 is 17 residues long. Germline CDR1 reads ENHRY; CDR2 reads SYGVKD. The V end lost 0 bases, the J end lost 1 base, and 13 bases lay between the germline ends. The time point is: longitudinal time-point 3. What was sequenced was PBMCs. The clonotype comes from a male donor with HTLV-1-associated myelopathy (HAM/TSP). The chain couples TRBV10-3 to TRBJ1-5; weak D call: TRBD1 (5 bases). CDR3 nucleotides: TGTGCCATCAGTGAGTCTATGGGGCGAAGAAGCAATCAGCCCCAGCATTTT. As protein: CAISESMGRRSNQPQHF.